This T cell receptor beta chain derives from a study of blood T cell repertoires in COVID-19 (TCRdb year 2020). For the wider study: Samples covering the acute and convalescent phases of COVID-19 were provided by collaborators in the United States, Italy and Spain. The prospective study material was composed of cDNA or gDNA derived from T cells, B-cell-depleted T cells, or PBMCs. Deeply sampled blood TCRbeta repertoires from subjects exposed to, actively infected with, or recovered from COVID-19 were included in the dataset. The repertoires were released in a freely available public database meant as a resource for research on the immune response to SARS-CoV-2. The samples were drawn from the first 160 participants of the ongoing ImmuneRACE study and from 950 to 1,500 subjects provided by 6 global collaborators. A de-identified subject ID, COVID-19 status, age in years and sex were almost always included in the sample metadata. Where available, HLA class I and class II types were taken from metadata supplied by the sample provider and were not determined by assay-based typing.

TCRbeta CDR3 regions were amplified from genomic DNA using the immunoSEQ Assay, a bias-controlled multiplex PCR. From the authors' description of their analysis: Within the assay, amplification of reference gene primers was used to estimate how many nucleated cells each sample contained. To quantify the absolute abundance of each unique TCRbeta CDR3 rearrangement, sequence reads were collapsed and filtered. For each sample, productive Simpson clonality was calculated as the square root of Simpson's diversity index across productive rearrangements. TCRdb re-hosts the immuneACCESS table, in-frame sequences only. Its copies lack some clones; in the studies checked, an unresolved V gene accounts for under half of them, and the cause for the rest is not known. That table furnishes V, J and clone size, whereas the DNA furnished D and trimming. For this sample there are about 200,000 clones; approximately 82% appear just once. Of the sample, 6.9% is held by the ten largest clones.

To note about this clone: The target of this receptor is not known. Base quality data are lacking; no much larger clone is found one base away.

Findings and caveats that apply to the study as a whole: Clinical and demographic metadata were provided uncurated, with the amount varying by source and participant.

Whole blood was collected in K2EDTA tubes by collaborating institutions according to the institutions' own protocols. Collaborator samples were shipped for TCRbeta analysis as frozen whole blood, isolated PBMCs, or DNA extracted from either sample type. Germline trimming amounts to 8 bases on V and 7 bases on J, with 16 as the count of junction bases outside the gene matches. For CDR1 and CDR2, the germline V gene lists SNHLY and FYNNEI. Its CDR3 holds 15 amino acids, cysteine through phenylalanine. Solely the CDR3 DNA is kept, with 45 bases framed from the first base. The sample was peripheral blood. This clonotype was sampled from a human donor with acute or convalescent COVID-19. The donor label of this sample is uncertain. The sequence links TRBV2 to TRBJ2-7, and 8 junctional nucleotides match TRBD2. The sequence in DNA is TGTGCCAGCCGCTCCCGAAGCGGGAGTGCGAGTGAGCAGTACTTC. Protein translation: CASRSRSGSASEQYF.